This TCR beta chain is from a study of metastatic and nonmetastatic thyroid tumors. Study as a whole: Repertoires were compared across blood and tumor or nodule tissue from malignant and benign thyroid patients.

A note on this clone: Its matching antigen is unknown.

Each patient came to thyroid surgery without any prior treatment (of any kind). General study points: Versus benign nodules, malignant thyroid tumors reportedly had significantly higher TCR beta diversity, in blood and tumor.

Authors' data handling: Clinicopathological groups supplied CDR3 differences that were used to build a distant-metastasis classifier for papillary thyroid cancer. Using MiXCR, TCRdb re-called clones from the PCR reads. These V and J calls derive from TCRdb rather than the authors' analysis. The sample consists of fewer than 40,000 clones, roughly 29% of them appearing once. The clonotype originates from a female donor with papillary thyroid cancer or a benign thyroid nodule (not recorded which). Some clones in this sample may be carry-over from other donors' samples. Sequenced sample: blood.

The CDR3 DNA reads as TGTGCCAGCAGTTTAGCGGGAGAATTGGATACGCAGTATTTT. Translated: CASSLAGELDTQYF. The chain joins TRBV28 to TRBJ2-3, with TRBD2 matching over 7 bases. The CDR3 extends over 14 amino acids. Germline CDR1 reads MDHEN; CDR2 reads SYDVKM. The ends lost 2 bases at V and 6 bases at J; junction bases unmatched: 5.